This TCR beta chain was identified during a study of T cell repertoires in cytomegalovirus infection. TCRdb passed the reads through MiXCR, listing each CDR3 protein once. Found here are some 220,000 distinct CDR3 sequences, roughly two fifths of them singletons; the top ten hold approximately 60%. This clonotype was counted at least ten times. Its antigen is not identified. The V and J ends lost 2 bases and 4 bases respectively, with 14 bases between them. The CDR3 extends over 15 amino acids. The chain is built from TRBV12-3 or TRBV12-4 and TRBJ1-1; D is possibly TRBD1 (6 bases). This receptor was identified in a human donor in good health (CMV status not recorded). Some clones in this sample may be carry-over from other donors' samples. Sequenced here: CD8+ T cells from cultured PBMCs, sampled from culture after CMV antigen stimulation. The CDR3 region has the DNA TGTGCCAGCAGTTTATCAGGGGTTGGGGCCACTGAAGCTTTCTTT. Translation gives CASSLSGVGATEAFF.